The clone carrying this T cell receptor (beta chain) showed up just once. Germline loops: CDR1 SGHRS, CDR2 YFSETQ. The CDR3 spans 14 residues. With 4 bases clipped from V and 6 bases from J, the junction kept 2 bases outside the gene matches. The sample is drawn from a study of blood T cell repertoires in COVID-19. About the research overall: Acute and convalescent COVID-19 specimens originated in the United States, Italy and Spain. Nucleic acid was either cDNA or gDNA, and it came from T cells, B-cell-depleted T cells, or PBMCs.

This table comes from immunoSEQ multiplex PCR, and its TCRdb copy is limited to in-frame clones, with some not included. In the table there are approximately 82,000 clones, around 88% of which are singletons. The sequenced material came from peripheral blood. The rearrangement uses TRBV5-1 and TRBJ1-6; 9 nucleotides align to TRBD1. The receptor was isolated from a woman aged 55-69 years with acute or convalescent COVID-19. The CDR3 coding sequence is TGCGCCAGCAGCATGGACAGGGGTAATTCACCCCTCCACTTT. Protein sequence: CASSMDRGNSPLHF.